This T cell receptor (beta chain) was captured by sequencing in a study of T-cell memory formation after mild COVID-19. The study's findings and limits: Clones which contracted sat mainly in CM and EM if CD4+, and in EMRA if CD8+.

Many counts were recorded for this clonotype. Its antigen is still unknown. From germline, CDR1 is SGHDT and CDR2 YYEEEE. There are 15 residues in the CDR3. Trimming took off 5 bases at V and 0 bases at J, with 9 bases between the two ends. TCRdb reprocessed the 5' RACE reads via MiXCR and lists one record per CDR3 protein. The table has about 410,000 distinct CDR3 sequences, roughly 17% seen once. The source of this sequence is a man younger than 35 who had mild COVID-19 (a few samples of this study predate the infection). Cell type and time point are not known. The sample was PBMCs or a T cell subset sorted from them (not recorded which). The V call is TRBV5-6, the J call TRBJ2-6; D unclear. DNA of the CDR3: TGTGCCAGCAGAATTGGGCTCTCTGGGGCCAACGTCCTGACTTTC. Translating gives CASRIGLSGANVLTF.